This T cell receptor beta chain was captured by sequencing in a study of cytomegalovirus exposure and HLA in healthy donors. Many counts were recorded for this clone. CDR1 is GTSNPN, CDR2 SVGIG, per germline (reference sequence). V lost 3 bases and J lost 0, with 11 bases in between. CDR3 length: 14 amino acids. The PCR ran on 60 Vbeta and 13 Jbeta primers. TCRdb keeps only in-frame clones here, not all; method: immunoSEQ multiplex PCR. Here the sample spans about 120,000 clones, around three quarters being singletons. The sequence was collected from a man aged 25 to 45 in good health and CMV-seropositive. Sequencing was done on a sample of PBMCs. V usage is TRBV30 and J usage is TRBJ1-1; D unclear. This CDR3 reads CAWRSLSVNTEAFF. In DNA, the CDR3 is TGTGCCTGGAGGTCACTCAGCGTGAACACTGAAGCTTTCTTT.